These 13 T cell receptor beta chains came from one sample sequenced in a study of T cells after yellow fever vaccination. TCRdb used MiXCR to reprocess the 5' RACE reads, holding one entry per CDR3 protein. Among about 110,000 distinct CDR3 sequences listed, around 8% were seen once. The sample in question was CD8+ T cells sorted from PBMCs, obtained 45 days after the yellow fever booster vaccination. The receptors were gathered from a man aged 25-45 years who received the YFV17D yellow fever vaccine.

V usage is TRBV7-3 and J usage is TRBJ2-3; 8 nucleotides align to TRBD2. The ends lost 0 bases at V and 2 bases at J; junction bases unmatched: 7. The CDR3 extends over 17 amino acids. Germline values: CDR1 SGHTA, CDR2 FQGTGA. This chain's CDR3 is CASSLTPGGPFTDTQYF. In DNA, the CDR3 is TGTGCCAGCAGCTTAACACCGGGAGGGCCCTTCACAGATACGCAGTATTTT.

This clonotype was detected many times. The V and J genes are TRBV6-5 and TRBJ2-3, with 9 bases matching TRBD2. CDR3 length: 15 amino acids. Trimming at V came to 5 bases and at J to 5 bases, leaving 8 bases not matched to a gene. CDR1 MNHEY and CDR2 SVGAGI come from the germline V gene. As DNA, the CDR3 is TGTGCCAGCAGTACCCTAGCGGGACGGGTAGATACGCAGTATTTT. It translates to CASSTLAGRVDTQYF.

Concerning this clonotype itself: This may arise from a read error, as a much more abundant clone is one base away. The CDR3 region has the DNA TGCAGCGTTGACGTAGGGCAGCTGGGGTACGAGCAGTACTTC. Translated: CSVDVGQLGYEQYF. This chain uses TRBV29-1 with TRBJ2-7; D gene ambiguous. Between the trimmed V and J ends, which lost 3 bases and 4 bases, there was a span of 16 bases. CDR1 is SQVTM and CDR2 is ANQGSEA in the germline V gene. The CDR3 is 14 residues long.

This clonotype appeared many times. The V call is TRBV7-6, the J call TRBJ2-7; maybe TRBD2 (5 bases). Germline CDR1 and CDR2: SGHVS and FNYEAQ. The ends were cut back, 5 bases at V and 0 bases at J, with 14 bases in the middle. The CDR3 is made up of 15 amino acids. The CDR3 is CASSPEVASSYEQYF. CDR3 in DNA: TGTGCCAGCAGCCCAGAGGTAGCGAGCTCCTACGAGCAGTACTTC. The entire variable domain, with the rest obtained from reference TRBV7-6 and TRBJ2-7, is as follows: GAGVSQSPRYKVTKRGQDVALRCDPISGHVSLYWYRQALGQGPEFLTYFNYEAQQDKSGLPNDRFSAERPEGSISTLTIQRTEQRDSAMYRCASSPEVASSYEQYFGPGTRLTVT.

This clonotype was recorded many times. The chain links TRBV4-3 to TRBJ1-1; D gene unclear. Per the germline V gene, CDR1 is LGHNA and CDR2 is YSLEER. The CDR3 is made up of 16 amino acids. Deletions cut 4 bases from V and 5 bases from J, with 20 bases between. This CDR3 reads CASSPEYEGRKTEAFF. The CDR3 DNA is TGCGCCAGCAGCCCAGAGTATGAAGGGCGGAAGACTGAAGCTTTCTTT.

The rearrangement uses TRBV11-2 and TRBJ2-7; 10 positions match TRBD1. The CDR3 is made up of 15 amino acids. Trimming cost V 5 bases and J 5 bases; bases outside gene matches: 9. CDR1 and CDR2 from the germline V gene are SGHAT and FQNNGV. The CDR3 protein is CASSPGQGGINEQYF. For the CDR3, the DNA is TGTGCCAGCAGCCCTGGACAGGGGGGGATCAACGAGCAGTACTTC.

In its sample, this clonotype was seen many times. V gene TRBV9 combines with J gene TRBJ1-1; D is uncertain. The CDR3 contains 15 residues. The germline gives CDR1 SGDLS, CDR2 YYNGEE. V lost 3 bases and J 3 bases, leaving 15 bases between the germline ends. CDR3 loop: CASSARRGGDTEAFF. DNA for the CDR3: TGTGCCAGCAGCGCTAGACGGGGTGGGGACACTGAAGCTTTCTTT.

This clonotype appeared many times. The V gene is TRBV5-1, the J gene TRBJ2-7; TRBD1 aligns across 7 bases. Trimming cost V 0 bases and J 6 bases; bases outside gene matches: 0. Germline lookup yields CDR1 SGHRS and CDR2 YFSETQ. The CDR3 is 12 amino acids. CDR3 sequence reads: CASSLGTGEQYF. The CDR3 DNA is TGCGCCAGCAGCTTGGGGACAGGCGAGCAGTACTTC.

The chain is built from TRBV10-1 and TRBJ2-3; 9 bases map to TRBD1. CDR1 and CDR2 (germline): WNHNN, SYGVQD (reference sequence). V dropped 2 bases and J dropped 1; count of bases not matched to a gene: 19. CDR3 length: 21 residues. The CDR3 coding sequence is TGCGCCAGCAGTGAGACCAGACAGGGGGTATTGTCCCAGAGGGGCACAGATACGCAGTATTTT. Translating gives CASSETRQGVLSQRGTDTQYF.

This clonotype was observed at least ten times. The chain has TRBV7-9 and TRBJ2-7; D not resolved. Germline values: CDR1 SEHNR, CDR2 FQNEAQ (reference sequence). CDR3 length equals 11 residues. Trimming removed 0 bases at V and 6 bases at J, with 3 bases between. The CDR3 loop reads CASSLALEQYF. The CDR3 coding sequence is TGTGCCAGCAGCTTAGCGCTCGAGCAGTACTTC.

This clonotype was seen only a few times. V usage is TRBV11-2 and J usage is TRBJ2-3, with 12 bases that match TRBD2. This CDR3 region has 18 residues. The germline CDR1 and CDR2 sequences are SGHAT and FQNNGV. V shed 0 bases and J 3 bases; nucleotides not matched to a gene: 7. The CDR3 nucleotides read TGTGCCAGCAGCTTAGAGTTGACTAGCGGGAGAAGGACAGATACGCAGTATTTT. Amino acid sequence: CASSLELTSGRRTDTQYF.

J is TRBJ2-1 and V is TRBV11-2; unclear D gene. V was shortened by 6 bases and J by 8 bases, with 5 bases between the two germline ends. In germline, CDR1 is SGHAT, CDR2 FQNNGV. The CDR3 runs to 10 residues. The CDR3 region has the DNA TGTGCCAGCAGATCGGATGAGCAGTTCTTC. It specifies CASRSDEQFF. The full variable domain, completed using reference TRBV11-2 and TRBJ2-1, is EAGVAQSPRYKIIEKRQSVAFWCNPISGHATLYWYQQILGQGPKLLIQFQNNGVVDDSQLPKDRFSAERLKGVDSTLKIQPAKLEDSAVYLCASRSDEQFFGPGTRLTVL.

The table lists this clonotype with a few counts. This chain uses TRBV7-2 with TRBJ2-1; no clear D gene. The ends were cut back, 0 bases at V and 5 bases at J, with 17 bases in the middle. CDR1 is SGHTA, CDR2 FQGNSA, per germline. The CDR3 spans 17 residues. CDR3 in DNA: TGTGCCAGCAGCTTAGCACCCTCCACTTCCTCGGACAATGAGCAGTTCTTC. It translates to CASSLAPSTSSDNEQFF.